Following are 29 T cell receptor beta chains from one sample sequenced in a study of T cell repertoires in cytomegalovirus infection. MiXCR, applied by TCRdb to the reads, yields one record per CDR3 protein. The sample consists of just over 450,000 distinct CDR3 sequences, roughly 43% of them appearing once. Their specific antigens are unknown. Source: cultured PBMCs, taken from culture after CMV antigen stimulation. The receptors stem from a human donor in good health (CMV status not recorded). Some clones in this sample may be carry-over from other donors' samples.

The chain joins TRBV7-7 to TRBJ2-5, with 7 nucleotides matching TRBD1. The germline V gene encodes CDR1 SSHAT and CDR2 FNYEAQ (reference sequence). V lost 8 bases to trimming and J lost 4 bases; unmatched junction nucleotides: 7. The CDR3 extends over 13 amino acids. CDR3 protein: CASGRGMGETQYF. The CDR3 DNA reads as TGTGCCAGCGGCAGGGGGATGGGAGAGACCCAGTACTTC. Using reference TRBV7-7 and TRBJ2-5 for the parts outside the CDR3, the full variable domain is GAGVSQSPRYKVTKRGQDVTLRCDPISSHATLYWYQQALGQGPEFLTYFNYEAQPDKSGLPSDRFSAERPEGSISTLTIQRTEQRDSAMYRCASGRGMGETQYFGPGTRLLVL.

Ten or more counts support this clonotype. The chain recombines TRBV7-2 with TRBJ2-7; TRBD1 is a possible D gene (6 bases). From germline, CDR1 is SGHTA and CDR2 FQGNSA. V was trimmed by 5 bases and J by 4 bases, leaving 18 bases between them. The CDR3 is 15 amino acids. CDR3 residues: CASSPRAGASYEQYF. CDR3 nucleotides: TGTGCCAGCAGCCCCCGGGCAGGGGCATCGTACGAGCAGTACTTC.

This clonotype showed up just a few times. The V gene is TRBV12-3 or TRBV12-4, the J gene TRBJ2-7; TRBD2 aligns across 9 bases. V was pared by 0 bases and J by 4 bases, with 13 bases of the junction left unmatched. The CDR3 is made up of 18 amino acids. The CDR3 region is CASSLAHGLAGFTYEQYF. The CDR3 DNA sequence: TGTGCCAGCAGTTTAGCGCATGGTCTAGCGGGATTTACTTACGAGCAGTACTTC.

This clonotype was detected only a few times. CDR3 sequence (DNA): TGTGCCAGCAGCTTTGGCGACCGCCCCCCCCAGTACTTC. Translating gives CASSFGDRPPQYF. This chain links TRBV7-2 with TRBJ2-5; D unclear. Per germline, CDR1 SGHTA and CDR2 FQGNSA. V was clipped by 3 bases and J by 9 bases, with 14 bases between them. The CDR3 loop spans 13 amino acids. Full variable domain (missing parts from reference TRBV7-2 and TRBJ2-5): GAGVSQSPSNKVTEKGKDVELRCDPISGHTALYWYRQSLGQGLEFLIYFQGNSAPDKSGLPSDRFSAERTGGSVSTLTIQRTQQEDSAVYLCASSFGDRPPQYFGPGTRLLVL.

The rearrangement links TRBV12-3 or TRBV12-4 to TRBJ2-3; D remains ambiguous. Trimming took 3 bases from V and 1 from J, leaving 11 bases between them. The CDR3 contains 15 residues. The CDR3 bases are TGTGCCAGCAGTTTTTTTTCGGCAGGCACAGATACGCAGTATTTT. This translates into CASSFFSAGTDTQYF.

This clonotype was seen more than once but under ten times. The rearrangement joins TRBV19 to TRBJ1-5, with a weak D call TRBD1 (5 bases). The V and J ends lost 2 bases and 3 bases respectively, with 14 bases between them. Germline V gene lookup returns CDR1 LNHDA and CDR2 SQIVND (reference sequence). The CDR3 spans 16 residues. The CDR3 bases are TGTGCCAGTAGTATACTGCCTACAGGTCCCAATCAGCCCCAGCATTTT. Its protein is CASSILPTGPNQPQHF.

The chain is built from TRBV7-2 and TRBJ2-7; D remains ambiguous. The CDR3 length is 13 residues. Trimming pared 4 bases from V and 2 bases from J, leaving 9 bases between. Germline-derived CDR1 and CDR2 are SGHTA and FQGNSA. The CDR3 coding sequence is TGTGCCAGCAGCTCCTGGAAACCCTACGAGCAGTACTTC. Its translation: CASSSWKPYEQYF.

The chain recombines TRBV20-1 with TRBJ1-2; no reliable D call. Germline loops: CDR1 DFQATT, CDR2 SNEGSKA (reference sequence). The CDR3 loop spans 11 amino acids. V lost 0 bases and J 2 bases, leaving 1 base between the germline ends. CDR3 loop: CSARDNYGYTF. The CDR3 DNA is TGCAGTGCTAGAGACAACTATGGCTACACCTTC.

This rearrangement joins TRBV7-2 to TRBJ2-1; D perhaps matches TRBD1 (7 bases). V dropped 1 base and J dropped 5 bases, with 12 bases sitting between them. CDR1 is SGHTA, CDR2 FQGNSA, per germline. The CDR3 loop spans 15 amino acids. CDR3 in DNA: TGTGCCAGCAGCTTAGGGCAGGGGGGCCACAATGAGCAGTTCTTC. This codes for CASSLGQGGHNEQFF.

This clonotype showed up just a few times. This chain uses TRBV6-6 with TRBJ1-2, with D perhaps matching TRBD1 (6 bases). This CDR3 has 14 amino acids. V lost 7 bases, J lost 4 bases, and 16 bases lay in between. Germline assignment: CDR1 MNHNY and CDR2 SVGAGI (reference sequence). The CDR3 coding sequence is TGTGCCAGCAATCAAGGGGGGGCGGCCTATGGCTACACCTTC. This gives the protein CASNQGGAAYGYTF.

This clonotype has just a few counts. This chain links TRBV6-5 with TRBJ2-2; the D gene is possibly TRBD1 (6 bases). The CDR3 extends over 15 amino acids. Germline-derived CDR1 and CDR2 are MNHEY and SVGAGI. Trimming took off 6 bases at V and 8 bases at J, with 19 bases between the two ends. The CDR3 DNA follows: TGTGCCAGCAGCTTCGGTGACAGGACGAGTGGGGAGCTGTTTTTT. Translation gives CASSFGDRTSGELFF.

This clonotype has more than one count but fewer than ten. The CDR3 bases are TGTGCCAGCCAGTGGAGGAGGGGCACAGATACGCAGTATTTT. It yields the protein CASQWRRGTDTQYF. This chain links TRBV11-1 with TRBJ2-3, with D possibly being TRBD2 (6 bases). The V end lost 8 bases, the J end lost 1 base, and 13 bases lay between the germline ends. Germline CDR1 SGHAT, CDR2 FQDESV (reference sequence). The CDR3 consists of 14 residues.

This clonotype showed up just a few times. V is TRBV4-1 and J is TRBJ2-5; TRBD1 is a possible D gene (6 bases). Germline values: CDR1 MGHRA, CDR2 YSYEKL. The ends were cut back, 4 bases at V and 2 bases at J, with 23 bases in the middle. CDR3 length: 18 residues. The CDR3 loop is CASSRLPGTRGRQETQYF. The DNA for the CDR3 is TGCGCCAGCAGCCGGTTACCCGGGACAAGGGGCAGACAAGAGACCCAGTACTTC.

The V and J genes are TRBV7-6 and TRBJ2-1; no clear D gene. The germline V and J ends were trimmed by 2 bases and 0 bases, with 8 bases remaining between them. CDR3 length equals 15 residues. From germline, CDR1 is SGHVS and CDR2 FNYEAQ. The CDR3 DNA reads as TGTGCCAGCAGCTTATTACCTAGCTCCTACAATGAGCAGTTCTTC. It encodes CASSLLPSSYNEQFF.

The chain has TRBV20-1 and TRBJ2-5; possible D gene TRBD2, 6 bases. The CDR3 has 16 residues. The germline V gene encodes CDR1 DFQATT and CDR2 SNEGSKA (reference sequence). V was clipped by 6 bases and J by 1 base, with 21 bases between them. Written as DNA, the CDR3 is TGCAGTGCCCACCTTTGGGACTCAACCCTCCAAGAGACCCAGTACTTC. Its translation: CSAHLWDSTLQETQYF.

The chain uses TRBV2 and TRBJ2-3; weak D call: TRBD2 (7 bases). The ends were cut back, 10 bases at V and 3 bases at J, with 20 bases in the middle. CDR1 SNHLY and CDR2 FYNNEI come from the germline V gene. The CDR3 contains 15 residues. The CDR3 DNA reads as TGTGCCAACCTGCGGGGGACAATTCAGACAGATACGCAGTATTTT. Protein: CANLRGTIQTDTQYF.

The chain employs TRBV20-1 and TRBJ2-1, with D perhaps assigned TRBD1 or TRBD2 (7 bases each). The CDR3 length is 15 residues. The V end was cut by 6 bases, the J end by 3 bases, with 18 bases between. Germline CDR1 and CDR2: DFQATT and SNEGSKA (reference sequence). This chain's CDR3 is CSAAGGGPGYNEQFF. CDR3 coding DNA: TGCAGTGCCGCAGGGGGGGGGCCGGGCTACAATGAGCAGTTCTTC.

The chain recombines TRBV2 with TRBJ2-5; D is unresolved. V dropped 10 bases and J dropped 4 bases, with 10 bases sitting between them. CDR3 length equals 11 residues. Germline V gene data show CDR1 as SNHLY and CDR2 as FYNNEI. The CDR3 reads CATSSSETQYF. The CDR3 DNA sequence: TGTGCCACTTCCTCATCAGAGACCCAGTACTTC.

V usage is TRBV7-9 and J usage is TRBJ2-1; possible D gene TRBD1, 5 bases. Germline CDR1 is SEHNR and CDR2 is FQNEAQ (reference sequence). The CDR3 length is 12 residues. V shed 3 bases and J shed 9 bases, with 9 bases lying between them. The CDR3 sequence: CASSFRRGEQFF. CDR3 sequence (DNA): TGTGCCAGCAGCTTTCGTAGGGGTGAGCAGTTCTTC.

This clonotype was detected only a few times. For the CDR3, the DNA is TGCGCCAGCAGCCAAGTTGATGTAACTAGCGGGAGGCGCTACGAGCAGTACTTC. Encoded protein: CASSQVDVTSGRRYEQYF. This chain links TRBV4-1 with TRBJ2-7, with 12 bases matching TRBD2. The CDR3 totals 18 residues. The germline CDR1 and CDR2 sequences are MGHRA and YSYEKL. Trimming at V came to 1 base and at J to 3 bases, leaving 10 bases not matched to a gene.

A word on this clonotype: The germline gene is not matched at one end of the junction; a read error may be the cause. The CDR3 sequence is CASSETRQGGLF. The CDR3 region has the DNA TGTGCCAGCAGTGAAACGCGGCAGGGGGGGCTCTTC. The V call is TRBV2, the J call TRBJ2-1; perhaps D is TRBD1 or TRBD2 (7 bases each). Germline V gene sequence: CDR1 SNHLY, CDR2 FYNNEI. This CDR3 region has 12 residues.

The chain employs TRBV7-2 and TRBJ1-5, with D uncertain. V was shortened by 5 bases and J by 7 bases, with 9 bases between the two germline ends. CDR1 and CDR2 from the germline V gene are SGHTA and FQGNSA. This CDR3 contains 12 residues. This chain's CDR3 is CASSPDKQPQHF. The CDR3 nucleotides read TGTGCCAGCAGCCCCGATAAGCAGCCCCAGCATTTT.

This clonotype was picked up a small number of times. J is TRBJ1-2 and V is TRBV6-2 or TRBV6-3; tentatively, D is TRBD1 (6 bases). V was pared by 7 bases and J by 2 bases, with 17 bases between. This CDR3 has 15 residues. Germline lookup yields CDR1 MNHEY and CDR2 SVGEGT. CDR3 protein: CASIKRGTLNYGYTF. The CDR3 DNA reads TGTGCCAGCATCAAACGAGGGACATTGAACTATGGCTACACCTTC.

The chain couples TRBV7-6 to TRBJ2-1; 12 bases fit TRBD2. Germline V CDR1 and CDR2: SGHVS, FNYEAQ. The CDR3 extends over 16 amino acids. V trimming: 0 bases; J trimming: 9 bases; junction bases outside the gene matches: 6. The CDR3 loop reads CASSLAASGGVGEQFF. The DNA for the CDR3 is TGTGCCAGCAGCTTAGCAGCTAGCGGGGGGGTGGGTGAGCAGTTCTTC.

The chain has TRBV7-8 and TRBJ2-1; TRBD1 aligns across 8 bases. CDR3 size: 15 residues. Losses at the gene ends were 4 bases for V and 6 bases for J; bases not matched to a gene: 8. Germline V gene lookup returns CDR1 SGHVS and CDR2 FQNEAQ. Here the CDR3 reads CASSYDRGSPNEQFF. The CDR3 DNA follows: TGTGCCAGCAGCTACGACAGGGGTTCGCCCAATGAGCAGTTCTTC.

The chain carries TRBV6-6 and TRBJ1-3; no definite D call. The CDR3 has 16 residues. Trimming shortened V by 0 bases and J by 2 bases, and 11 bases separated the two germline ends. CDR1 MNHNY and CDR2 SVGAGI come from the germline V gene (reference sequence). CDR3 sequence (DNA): TGTGCCAGCAGTTACTCGCGGCCTGGCACTGGAAACACCATATATTTT. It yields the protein CASSYSRPGTGNTIYF.

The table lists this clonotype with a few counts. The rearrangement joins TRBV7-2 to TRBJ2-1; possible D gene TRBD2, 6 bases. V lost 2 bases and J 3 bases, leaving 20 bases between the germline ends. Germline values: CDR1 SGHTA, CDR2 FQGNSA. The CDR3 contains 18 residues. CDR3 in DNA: TGTGCCAGCAGCTTAAAGAGTTTCGGGGGACCCCGCTACAATGAGCAGTTCTTC. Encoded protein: CASSLKSFGGPRYNEQFF.

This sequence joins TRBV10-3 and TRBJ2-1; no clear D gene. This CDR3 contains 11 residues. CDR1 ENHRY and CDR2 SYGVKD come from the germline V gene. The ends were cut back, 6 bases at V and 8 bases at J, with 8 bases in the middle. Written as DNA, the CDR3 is TGTGCCATCAGGTTTATCGATGAGCAGTTCTTC. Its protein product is CAIRFIDEQFF.

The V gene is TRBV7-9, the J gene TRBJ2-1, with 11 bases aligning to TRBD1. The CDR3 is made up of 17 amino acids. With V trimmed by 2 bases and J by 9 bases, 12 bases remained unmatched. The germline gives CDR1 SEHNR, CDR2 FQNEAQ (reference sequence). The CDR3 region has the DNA TGTGCCAGCAGCTTACTAGCCTCGGGACAGGGGGAGCCTGAGCAGTTCTTC. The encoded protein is CASSLLASGQGEPEQFF.